Presented here are 16 T cell receptor beta chains from one specimen sequenced in a study of T-cell reconstitution after alpha-beta-depleted transplantation in children. A TCRbeta library incorporating unique molecular identifiers was prepared. TCRdb reprocessed the PCR reads with MiXCR, giving one entry per CDR3 protein. The sample lists 600,000 to 700,000 distinct CDR3 sequences, 15% to 20% occurring once. Specimen: PBMCs from the stem cell graft donor, collected from the stem cell graft. The receptors were sampled from a human donor who donated a stem cell graft to a child with acute myeloid leukemia.

This clonotype was detected many times. This rearrangement joins TRBV20-1 to TRBJ1-6, with 7 bases fitting TRBD1. V gave up 1 base and J gave up 5 bases; unmatched junction bases: 8. Per germline, CDR1 DFQATT and CDR2 SNEGSKA (reference sequence). This CDR3 comprises 16 residues. CDR3 region: CSARALWDSNNSPLHF. The CDR3, as DNA: TGCAGTGCTAGAGCCTTATGGGACAGTAATAATTCACCCCTCCACTTT.

This clonotype was detected a few times. The chain uses TRBV13 and TRBJ2-7; tentatively, D is TRBD1 (6 bases). The V end lost 5 bases, the J end lost 7 bases, and 12 bases lay between the germline ends. CDR3 length: 12 amino acids. The germline V gene encodes CDR1 PRHDT and CDR2 FYEKMQ (reference sequence). CDR3 nucleotide sequence: TGTGCCAGCAGCCGGACAGAAGGGGAGCAGTACTTC. Its protein product is CASSRTEGEQYF. Full variable domain (rest looked up from reference TRBV13 and TRBJ2-7): AAGVIQSPRHLIKEKRETATLKCYPIPRHDTVYWYQQGPGQDPQFLISFYEKMQSDKGSIPDRFSAQQFSDYHSELNMSSLELGDSALYFCASSRTEGEQYFGPGTRLTVT.

The J gene is TRBJ1-3, the V gene TRBV7-8, with D possibly being TRBD1 (6 bases). The CDR3 is 17 residues long. V was trimmed by 0 bases and J by 0 bases, leaving 12 bases between them. CDR1 is SGHVS, CDR2 FQNEAQ, per germline. The CDR3 here is CASSLATTGASGNTIYF. In DNA form, the CDR3 reads TGTGCCAGCAGCTTAGCAACGACAGGTGCCTCTGGAAACACCATATATTTT.

This clonotype has a handful of counts. The chain couples TRBV4-2 to TRBJ1-5; D ambiguous. V was clipped by 1 base and J by 3 bases, with 4 bases between them. Germline V gene lookup returns CDR1 LGHNA and CDR2 YNFKEQ. CDR3 length: 13 amino acids. The CDR3 DNA follows: TGTGCCAGCAGCCAAGCGTCCAATCAGCCCCAGCATTTT. The encoded protein is CASSQASNQPQHF.

There are a few counts of this clonotype. As DNA, the CDR3 is TGTGCCAGCAGTGGGGCTAGCGGGGGCACCTCCTACGAGCAGTACGTC. This translates into CASSGASGGTSYEQYV. The chain joins TRBV25-1 to TRBJ2-7; 10 nucleotides agree with TRBD2. Per germline, CDR1 MGHDK and CDR2 SYGVNS. Trimming cost V 4 bases and J 0 bases; bases outside gene matches: 6. The CDR3 is 16 amino acids.

The genes are TRBV20-1 and TRBJ2-7, with D possibly being TRBD2 (8 bases). Germline V lookup: CDR1 DFQATT, CDR2 SNEGSKA (reference sequence). V was clipped by 6 bases and J by 3 bases, with 24 bases between them. This CDR3 has 16 amino acids. CDR3: CSARGASGLINYEQYF. CDR3 DNA: TGCAGTGCCAGGGGGGCTAGCGGGTTGATAAACTACGAGCAGTACTTC.

In its sample, this clonotype was seen many times. The V and J genes are TRBV29-1 and TRBJ1-3; a possible D gene is TRBD1 (6 bases). V lost 0 bases to trimming and J lost 5 bases, with 8 bases between them. CDR3 size: 13 residues. Germline V gene sequence: CDR1 SQVTM, CDR2 ANQGSEA. The CDR3 spells CSVEEDRRNTIYF. Here the CDR3 DNA reads TGCAGCGTTGAAGAGGACAGAAGAAACACCATATATTTT.

This chain connects TRBV9 to TRBJ1-2; TRBD1 matches at 8 bases. The CDR3 totals 14 residues. The V gene's germline CDR1 is SGDLS and CDR2 YYNGEE. V was clipped by 4 bases and J by 4 bases; unmatched bases: 6. CDR3: CASSQDRDPYGYTF. DNA of the CDR3: TGTGCCAGCAGCCAGGACAGGGACCCCTATGGCTACACCTTC.

This clonotype has at least ten counts. The rearrangement joins TRBV20-1 to TRBJ2-3; 11 nucleotides match TRBD1. V lost 3 bases and J lost 5; bases outside the gene matches: 1. Germline CDR1 and CDR2: DFQATT and SNEGSKA (reference sequence). The CDR3 is 13 residues long. The CDR3 loop reads CSARDRGRDTQYF. CDR3 nucleotide sequence: TGCAGTGCTAGGGACAGGGGGCGAGATACGCAGTATTTT.

This clonotype was detected many times. The chain uses TRBV12-3 or TRBV12-4 and TRBJ1-1; unclear D gene. This CDR3 has 13 amino acids. V shed 2 bases and J shed 1 base, with 5 bases lying between them. CDR3 nucleotide sequence: TGTGCCAGCAGTTTATCAACGAACACTGAAGCTTTCTTT. It codes for CASSLSTNTEAFF.

This clonotype was observed many times. The chain joins TRBV29-1 to TRBJ1-2, with 8 bases fitting TRBD1. Unmatched junction bases numbered 14, after V lost 4 bases and J lost 4 bases. CDR3 length equals 16 residues. Germline lookup yields CDR1 SQVTM and CDR2 ANQGSEA. As DNA, the CDR3 is TGCAGCGTTGCCCGTGGAACGGGACAGGTCCTCTATGGCTACACCTTC. It codes for CSVARGTGQVLYGYTF.

The gene calls are TRBV5-1 and TRBJ2-7; maybe TRBD2 (7 bases). This CDR3 has 16 amino acids. Trimming took off 10 bases at V and 0 bases at J, with 23 bases between the two ends. Germline CDR1 and CDR2: SGHRS and YFSETQ. This CDR3 reads CASSRSAGAFSYEQYF. The DNA of the CDR3 is TGCGCCTCCAGTCGCTCGGCGGGGGCCTTCTCCTACGAGCAGTACTTC.

This clonotype was seen a few times. The chain carries TRBV13 and TRBJ2-4, with 9 nucleotides matching TRBD1. V lost 5 bases, J lost 5 bases, and 7 bases stayed unmatched. Germline lookup yields CDR1 PRHDT and CDR2 FYEKMQ (reference sequence). The CDR3 is 15 residues long. CDR3 sequence: CASSRGQGGENIQYF. As DNA, the CDR3 is TGTGCCAGCAGCCGGGGACAGGGAGGGGAAAACATTCAGTACTTC.

The chain is built from TRBV7-9 and TRBJ2-5; possible D gene TRBD2, 5 bases. Germline CDR1 is SEHNR and CDR2 is FQNEAQ (reference sequence). The CDR3 loop spans 16 amino acids. V lost 1 base and J lost 5, with 17 bases in between. CDR3 amino acids: CASSLVGSEATETQYF. CDR3 DNA: TGTGCCAGCAGCTTAGTGGGTAGCGAGGCAACGGAGACCCAGTACTTC.

V and J are TRBV6-6 and TRBJ1-4, with D unclear. The CDR3 loop spans 13 amino acids. Germline V gene sequence: CDR1 MNHNY, CDR2 SVGAGI (reference sequence). V dropped 2 bases and J dropped 5 bases, with 6 bases sitting between them. The DNA of the CDR3 is TGTGCCAGCAGTTACAGGGAGAATGAAAAACTGTTTTTT. It codes for CASSYRENEKLFF.

In this sample, this clonotype turned up many times. The J gene is TRBJ2-7, the V gene TRBV5-6, with D perhaps matching TRBD2 (5 bases). Trimming removed 4 bases at V and 2 bases at J, with 13 bases between. The CDR3 is 14 residues long. Germline loops: CDR1 SGHDT, CDR2 YYEEEE. The chain's CDR3 is CASSTIEGTYEQYF. The DNA of the CDR3 is TGTGCCAGCAGCACTATCGAGGGAACCTACGAGCAGTACTTC.